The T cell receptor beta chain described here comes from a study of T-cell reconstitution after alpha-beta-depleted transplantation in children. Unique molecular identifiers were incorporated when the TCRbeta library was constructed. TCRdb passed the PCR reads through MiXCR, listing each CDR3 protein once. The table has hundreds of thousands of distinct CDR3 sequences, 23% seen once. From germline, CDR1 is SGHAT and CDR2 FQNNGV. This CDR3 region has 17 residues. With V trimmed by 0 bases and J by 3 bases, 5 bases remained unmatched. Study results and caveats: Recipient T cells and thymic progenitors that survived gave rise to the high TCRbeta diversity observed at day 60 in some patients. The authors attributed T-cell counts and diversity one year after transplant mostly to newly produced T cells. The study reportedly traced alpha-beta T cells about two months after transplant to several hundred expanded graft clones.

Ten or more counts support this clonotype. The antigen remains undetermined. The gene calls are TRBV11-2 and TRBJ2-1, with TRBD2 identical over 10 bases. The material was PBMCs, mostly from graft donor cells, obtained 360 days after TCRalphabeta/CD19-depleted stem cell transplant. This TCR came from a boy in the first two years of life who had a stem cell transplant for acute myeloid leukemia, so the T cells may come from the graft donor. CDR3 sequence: CASSLDTSGAFYNEQFF. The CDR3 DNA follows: TGTGCCAGCAGCTTAGACACTAGCGGGGCCTTCTACAATGAGCAGTTCTTC.